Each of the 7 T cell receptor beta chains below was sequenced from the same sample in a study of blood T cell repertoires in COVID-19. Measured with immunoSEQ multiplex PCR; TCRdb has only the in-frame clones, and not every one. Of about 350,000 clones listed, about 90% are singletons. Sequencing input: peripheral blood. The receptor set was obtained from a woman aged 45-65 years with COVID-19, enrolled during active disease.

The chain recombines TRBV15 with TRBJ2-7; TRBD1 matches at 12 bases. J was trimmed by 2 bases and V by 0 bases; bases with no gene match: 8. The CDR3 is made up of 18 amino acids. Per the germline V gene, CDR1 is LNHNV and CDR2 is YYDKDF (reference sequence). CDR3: CATSRDLPGQGAPYEQYF. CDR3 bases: TGTGCCACCAGCAGAGATCTTCCGGGACAGGGGGCTCCCTACGAGCAGTACTTC.

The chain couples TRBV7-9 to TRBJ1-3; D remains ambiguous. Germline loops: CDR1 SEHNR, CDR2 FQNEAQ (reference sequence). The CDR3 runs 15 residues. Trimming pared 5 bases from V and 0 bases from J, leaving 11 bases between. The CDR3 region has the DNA TGTGCCAGCAGCCTAGGTGGAGACTCTGGAAACACCATATATTTT. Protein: CASSLGGDSGNTIYF.

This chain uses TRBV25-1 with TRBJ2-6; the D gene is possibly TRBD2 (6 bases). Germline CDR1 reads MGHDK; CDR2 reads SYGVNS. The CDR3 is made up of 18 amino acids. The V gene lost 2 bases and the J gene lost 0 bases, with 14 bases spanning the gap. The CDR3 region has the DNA TGTGCCAGCAGTGAACCGGTGGGGGAGGTCTCTGGGGCCAACGTCCTGACTTTC. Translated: CASSEPVGEVSGANVLTF. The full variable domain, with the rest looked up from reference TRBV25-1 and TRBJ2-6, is EADIYQTPRYLVIGTGKKITLECSQTMGHDKMYWYQQDPGMELHLIHYSYGVNSTEKGDLSSESTVSRIRTEHFPLTLESARPSHTSQYLCASSEPVGEVSGANVLTFGAGSRLTVL.

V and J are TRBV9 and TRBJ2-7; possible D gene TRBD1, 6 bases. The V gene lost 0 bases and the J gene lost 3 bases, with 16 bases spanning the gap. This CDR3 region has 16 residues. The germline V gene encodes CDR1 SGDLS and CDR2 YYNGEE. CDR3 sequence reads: CASSVGIVQGVYEQYF. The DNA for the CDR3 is TGTGCCAGCAGCGTAGGGATAGTACAGGGCGTCTACGAGCAGTACTTC. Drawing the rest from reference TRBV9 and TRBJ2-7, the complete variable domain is DSGVTQTPKHLITATGQRVTLRCSPRSGDLSVYWYQQSLDQGLQFLIQYYNGEERAKGNILERFSAQQFPDLHSELNLSSLELGDSALYFCASSVGIVQGVYEQYFGPGTRLTVT.

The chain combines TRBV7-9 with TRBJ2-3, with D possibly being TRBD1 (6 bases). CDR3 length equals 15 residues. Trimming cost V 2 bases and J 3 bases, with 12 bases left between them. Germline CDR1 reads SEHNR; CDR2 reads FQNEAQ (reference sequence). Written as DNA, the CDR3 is TGTGCCAGCAGCTTAACTGGGGGCGGGACAGATACGCAGTATTTT. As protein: CASSLTGGGTDTQYF.

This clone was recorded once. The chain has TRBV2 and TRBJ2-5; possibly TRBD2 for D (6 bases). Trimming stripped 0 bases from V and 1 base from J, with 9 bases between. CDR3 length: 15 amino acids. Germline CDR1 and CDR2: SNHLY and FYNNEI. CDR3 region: CASSEALSGQETQYF. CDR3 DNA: TGTGCCAGCAGTGAAGCGCTTAGCGGCCAAGAGACCCAGTACTTC. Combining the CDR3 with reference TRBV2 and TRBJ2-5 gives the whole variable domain EPEVTQTPSHQVTQMGQEVILRCVPISNHLYFYWYRQILGQKVEFLVSFYNNEISEKSEIFDDQFSVERPDGSNFTLKIRSTKLEDSAMYFCASSEALSGQETQYFGPGTRLLVL.

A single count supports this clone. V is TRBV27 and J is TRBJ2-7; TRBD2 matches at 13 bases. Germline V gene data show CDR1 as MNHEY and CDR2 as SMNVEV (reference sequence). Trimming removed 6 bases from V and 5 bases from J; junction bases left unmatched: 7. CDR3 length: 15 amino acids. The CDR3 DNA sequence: TGTGCCAGCAGAATGACTAGCGGGAGGAGCAACGAGCAGTACTTC. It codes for CASRMTSGRSNEQYF.